This is a list of T cell receptor beta chains from one sample in a study of beta chain features in type 1 diabetes. Only in-frame clones appear in the TCRdb table, and some are missing; sequencing was by immunoSEQ multiplex PCR. The data hold 120,000 or so clones, with 15% to 20% observed a single time. Specimen: central memory CD4+ T cells from blood. Receptors were obtained from a man between 18 and 29 years old with type 1 diabetes. Both conserved end residues are part of each CDR3. D genes are given only for firm matches. Some rows have no size entry. The others give once, few or many, or a class for an expanded clone.

J gene,V gene,clone size,D gene,CDR3 protein,CDR3 DNA
TRBJ2-1,TRBV18,few,TRBD2,CASSPQLAGVYNEQFF,TGTGCCAGCTCACCACAACTAGCGGGAGTCTACAATGAGCAGTTCTTC
TRBJ2-7,TRBV7-2,.,.,CASSRERVTAEQYF,TGTGCCAGCAGCCGAGAGCGGGTTACGGCCGAGCAGTACTTC
TRBJ2-6,TRBV7-2,few,.,CASSYPTGTGANVLTF,TGTGCCAGCAGCTACCCCACAGGGACGGGGGCCAACGTCCTGACTTTC
TRBJ2-7,TRBV30,.,.,CARRGRNTYEQYF,TGTGCCCGGAGAGGACGGAATACCTACGAGCAGTACTTC
TRBJ1-2,TRBV7-3,.,.,CASSHVANYGYTF,TGTGCCAGCAGCCACGTGGCCAACTATGGCTACACCTTC
TRBJ2-5,TRBV7-8,.,TRBD2,CASSLLAGGRETQYF,TGTGCCAGCAGCTTACTAGCGGGGGGCCGAGAGACCCAGTACTTC
TRBJ2-7,TRBV7-9,.,.,CASRSQASSYEQYF,TGTGCCAGCCGCTCACAGGCGAGCTCCTACGAGCAGTACTTC
TRBJ2-7,TRBV5-4,many,.,CASSFQLRSSYEQYF,TGTGCCAGCAGCTTCCAGCTGCGAAGCTCCTACGAGCAGTACTTC
TRBJ2-5,TRBV14,many,.,CASSQRGLGTQYF,TGTGCCAGCAGCCAACGGGGGCTCGGGACCCAGTACTTC
TRBJ2-7,TRBV7-2,few,TRBD1,CASSPDRVPYEQYF,TGTGCCAGCAGCCCGGACAGGGTTCCGTACGAGCAGTACTTC
TRBJ2-5,TRBV5-1,.,TRBD2,CASSSGLVQETQYF,TGCGCCAGCAGCTCCGGACTAGTCCAAGAGACCCAGTACTTC
TRBJ1-1,TRBV9,.,.,CASSVNLDTEAFF,TGTGCCAGCAGCGTCAACCTTGACACTGAAGCTTTCTTT
TRBJ1-6,TRBV2,few,TRBD1,CASSEAQQGYSPLHF,TGTGCCAGCAGTGAAGCTCAACAGGGGTATTCACCCCTCCACTTT
TRBJ2-3,TRBV4-2,.,.,CASSLMGYTDTQYF,TGTGCCAGCAGCCTTATGGGCTACACAGATACGCAGTATTTT
TRBJ2-1,TRBV5-8,.,TRBD2,CASSLASSGRVGEQFF,TGTGCCAGCAGCTTAGCGAGTAGCGGGAGGGTCGGTGAGCAGTTCTTC
TRBJ2-1,TRBV6-1,.,.,CASSGSRYNEQFF,TGTGCCAGCAGTGGGTCCAGGTACAATGAGCAGTTCTTC
TRBJ2-7,TRBV7-2,.,TRBD2,CASFKTSGRLEEQYF,TGTGCCAGCTTCAAGACTAGCGGGAGGTTAGAGGAGCAGTACTTC
TRBJ2-1,TRBV19,many,.,CAFGAFGFF,TGTGCCTTCGGGGCTTTTGGGTTCTTC
TRBJ2-1,TRBV10-3,few,.,CAISAGTSSYNEQFF,TGTGCCATCAGTGCGGGGACCTCTTCCTACAATGAGCAGTTCTTC
TRBJ1-1,TRBV5-1,.,TRBD1,CASSLRTGGLNTEAFF,TGCGCCAGCAGCTTAAGGACAGGGGGCTTGAACACTGAAGCTTTCTTT
TRBJ2-5,TRBV29-1,few,.,CSVERLEGTQYF,TGCAGCGTTGAAAGGCTGGAGGGGACCCAGTACTTC
TRBJ1-3,TRBV19,.,.,CASRLSGNTIYF,TGTGCCAGTAGACTCTCTGGAAACACCATATATTTT
TRBJ1-2,TRBV29-1,few,.,CSVAWGLDYGYTF,TGCAGCGTTGCTTGGGGCTTAGACTATGGCTACACCTTC
TRBJ2-1,TRBV7-2,.,.,CASILMDMGSYNEQFF,TGTGCCAGCATTCTGATGGATATGGGCTCCTACAATGAGCAGTTCTTC
TRBJ2-1,TRBV23-1,.,.,CASNTREKNEQFF,TGCGCCAGCAACACGAGGGAGAAAAATGAGCAGTTCTTC
TRBJ2-7,TRBV5-6,many,TRBD1,CASSFWDRPHEQYF,TGTGCCAGCAGCTTCTGGGACAGGCCCCACGAGCAGTACTTC
TRBJ2-3,TRBV30,.,.,CAWGIKRGPSTDTQYF,TGTGCCTGGGGCATTAAGCGCGGGCCTAGCACAGATACGCAGTATTTT
TRBJ2-7,TRBV7-3,few,.,CASSFRPLDYEQYF,TGTGCCAGCAGCTTCCGGCCCCTCGACTACGAGCAGTACTTC
TRBJ1-4,TRBV7-9,.,.,CASSPPLGANEKLFF,TGTGCCAGCAGCCCCCCCCTAGGGGCTAATGAAAAACTGTTTTTT
TRBJ2-2,TRBV6-5,.,.,CASSYRVENTGELFF,TGTGCCAGCAGTTACCGGGTGGAGAACACCGGGGAGCTGTTTTTT
TRBJ2-1,TRBV18,.,.,CASSPLTSGNEQFF,TGTGCCAGCTCACCGTTAACATCAGGGAATGAGCAGTTCTTC
TRBJ2-3,TRBV30,.,.,CAWSARVGATDTQYF,TGTGCCTGGAGTGCAAGAGTCGGGGCCACAGATACGCAGTATTTT
TRBJ2-3,TRBV12-5,few,.,CASQLGDTQYF,TGTGCTAGCCAATTGGGGGATACGCAGTATTTT
TRBJ2-7,TRBV20-1,.,.,CSAPEGYEQYF,TGCAGTGCTCCGGAGGGCTACGAGCAGTACTTC
TRBJ1-1,TRBV20-1,.,.,CSASIEEAFF,TGCAGTGCTAGTATAGAAGAAGCTTTCTTT
TRBJ2-1,TRBV11-2,.,TRBD2,CASSLIRGTSGNEQFF,TGTGCCAGCAGCTTAATACGCGGGACTAGCGGCAATGAGCAGTTCTTC
TRBJ2-7,TRBV28,few,.,CASSLGSSYEQYF,TGTGCCAGCAGCCTGGGGAGCTCCTACGAGCAGTACTTC
TRBJ1-6,TRBV18,.,TRBD1,CASSLGQGVSPLHF,TGTGCCAGCTCACTAGGACAGGGGGTTTCACCCCTCCACTTT
TRBJ1-2,TRBV7-8,few,.,CASSAGQNYGYTF,TGTGCCAGCAGCGCAGGACAGAACTATGGCTACACCTTC
TRBJ2-3,TRBV5-1,.,.,CASSLDSFFTDTQYF,TGCGCCAGCAGCTTGGACAGTTTCTTCACAGATACGCAGTATTTT
TRBJ2-5,TRBV28,.,TRBD2,CASSIVGGRRLGETQYF,TGTGCCAGCAGTATAGTTGGCGGGAGGAGACTGGGAGAGACCCAGTACTTC
TRBJ1-2,TRBV7-2,.,.,CASSLAGGANPSYGYTF,TGTGCCAGCAGCTTAGCTGGGGGCGCCAACCCTTCCTATGGCTACACCTTC
TRBJ2-5,TRBV10-3,many,.,CAISESVGTATQETQYF,TGTGCCATCAGTGAGTCGGTGGGTACGGCGACCCAAGAGACCCAGTACTTC
TRBJ1-2,TRBV28,.,.,CASTFTGGYTF,TGTGCCAGCACTTTTACGGGCGGCTACACCTTC